Following are 3 T cell receptor beta chains from one sample sequenced in a study of a mutant IDH1 vaccine in newly diagnosed glioma. These receptors have no known antigen. The assay was immunoSEQ multiplex PCR, and TCRdb's table has in-frame clones only and misses some. Seen here are 58,000 or so clones, around 83% observed once, and the top ten hold 3% to 3.5%. Time point in this sample: week 47, end of study. Topical imiquimod accompanied each vaccine dose, which consisted of 300 ug of mutant IDH1 20-mer peptide. Sequencing used PBMCs, obtained from a glioma patient whose treatment included an IDH1 peptide vaccine. These receptor sequences come from a woman aged 45-59 years with glioma.

The chain combines TRBV9 with TRBJ2-1; D could derive from TRBD1 or TRBD2 (5 bases each). Germline V CDR1 and CDR2: SGDLS, YYNGEE. The length of the CDR3 is 13 residues. The V end was cut by 0 bases, the J end by 9 bases, with 10 bases between. In DNA, the CDR3 is TGTGCCAGCAGCGTAGGTCCGGGACCTGAGCAGTTCTTC. Protein product: CASSVGPGPEQFF.

The gene calls are TRBV7-2 and TRBJ2-5; 10 nucleotides align to TRBD1. The CDR3 contains 15 residues. V lost 2 bases, J lost 5 bases, and 5 bases stayed unmatched. Germline V gives CDR1 SGHTA, CDR2 FQGNSA. In DNA, the CDR3 is TGTGCCAGCAGCTTAAGAGACAGGGGGCCGGAGACCCAGTACTTC. Translating it yields CASSLRDRGPETQYF.

This clone appeared a few times. The chain recombines TRBV27 with TRBJ2-7, with TRBD1 identical over 7 bases. CDR1 is MNHEY, CDR2 SMNVEV, per germline (reference sequence). The CDR3 has 15 residues. Trimming at V came to 6 bases and at J to 1 base, leaving 9 bases not matched to a gene. CDR3 in amino acids: CASRNYGTASYEQYF. In nucleotides, the CDR3 is TGTGCCAGCAGAAATTACGGGACAGCGTCCTACGAGCAGTACTTC.